This T cell receptor beta chain was found in a study of OX40 agonist ivuxolimab in advanced cancers. Overall study: Dose-escalation patients were diagnosed with hepatocellular carcinoma, melanoma, renal cell cancer or head and neck cancer.

The data were produced by immunoSEQ multiplex PCR, yet TCRdb's version contains in-frame clones alone and is incomplete. The repertoire holds some 40,000 clones, with 85% to 95% as singletons. This clone was seen a single time. One end of the junction is discordant with germline, which a read error may explain. The CDR3 totals 17 residues. Germline loops: CDR1 SSHAT, CDR2 FNYEAQ (reference sequence). The sequence came from an adult with an advanced solid tumor such as melanoma, head and neck, liver or kidney cancer. The V gene is TRBV7-7, the J gene TRBJ2-1, with D possibly being TRBD2 (5 bases). This material consisted of CD4+ or CD8+ T cells sorted from blood, taken in a trial of the OX40 agonist ivuxolimab. CDR3 loop: CASSFSERSTSYNEQFF. The CDR3, as DNA: TGTGCTAGCAGCTTTTCGGAGCGGTCAACCTCCTACAATGAGCAGTTCTTC.